This passage covers 18 T cell receptor beta chains from one sample sequenced in a study of cytomegalovirus exposure and HLA in healthy donors. Use of 60 Vbeta and 13 Jbeta primers characterized the PCR. The data were produced by immunoSEQ multiplex PCR, yet TCRdb's version contains in-frame clones alone and is incomplete. The sample lists about 110,000 clones, approximately 70% seen once, with approximately 11% in the top ten. Sequenced material: PBMCs. The receptors were gathered from a man aged 40-49 years in good health and CMV-seropositive.

CDR3 residues: CASSISSGESSYNEQFF. The CDR3 bases are TGTGCCAGTAGTATTAGTTCCGGGGAGAGCTCCTACAATGAGCAGTTCTTC. The chain recombines TRBV19 with TRBJ2-1; perhaps TRBD2 as D (5 bases). CDR3 length: 17 residues. Trimming left V 3 bases short and J 0 bases short, with 15 bases between. Per the germline V gene, CDR1 is LNHDA and CDR2 is SQIVND (reference sequence).

With respect to this clone: A read error is likely, as this CDR3 ends without the conserved phenylalanine or tryptophan. The genes are TRBV6-5 and TRBJ1-2; 8 bases line up with TRBD1. Germline CDR1 MNHEY, CDR2 SVGAGI. The junction had 9 bases not matched to a gene; V was cut back by 4 bases and J by 2 bases. This CDR3 is built from 16 residues. CDR3 region: CASSSSGTGSNYGYTL. CDR3 DNA sequence: TGTGCCAGCAGTTCCTCCGGGACAGGTTCCAACTATGGCTACACCCTC.

The gene calls are TRBV27 and TRBJ2-3; 8 bases are shared with TRBD2. Germline-derived CDR1 and CDR2 are MNHEY and SMNVEV (reference sequence). After removal of 5 bases from V and 5 bases from J, the junction contained 9 bases not matched to a gene. This CDR3 contains 15 residues. CDR3 sequence reads: CASSLGGALGDTQYF. In nucleotides, the CDR3 is TGTGCCAGCAGTCTCGGGGGGGCTCTCGGAGATACGCAGTATTTT.

The chain recombines TRBV7-6 with TRBJ2-5; 13 bases are shared with TRBD2. The V gene end was trimmed by 4 bases and the J gene end by 5 bases; junction bases not matched to a gene: 4. The CDR3 covers 15 residues. The germline CDR1 and CDR2 sequences are SGHVS and FNYEAQ. CDR3: CASSYTSGRGETQYF. The CDR3 coding sequence is TGTGCCAGCAGCTACACTAGCGGGAGGGGGGAGACCCAGTACTTC. Using reference TRBV7-6 and TRBJ2-5 for the parts outside the CDR3, the full variable domain is GAGVSQSPRYKVTKRGQDVALRCDPISGHVSLYWYRQALGQGPEFLTYFNYEAQQDKSGLPNDRFSAERPEGSISTLTIQRTEQRDSAMYRCASSYTSGRGETQYFGPGTRLLVL.

The CDR3 spells CASSFSGVYGYTF. CDR3 nucleotide sequence: TGTGCCAGCAGTTTCTCAGGGGTCTATGGCTACACCTTC. The chain carries TRBV27 and TRBJ1-2, with D perhaps TRBD1 (6 bases). The CDR3 runs 13 residues. Germline assignment: CDR1 MNHEY and CDR2 SMNVEV (reference sequence). Between the trimmed V and J ends, which lost 3 bases and 4 bases, there was a span of 9 bases.

Judged by abundance, this clone is medium-sized (0.01 to 0.1%). The chain has TRBV6-1 and TRBJ1-2; D is undetermined. The ends were cut back, 1 base at V and 4 bases at J, with 10 bases in the middle. CDR1 is MNHNS and CDR2 is SASEGT in the germline V gene. The CDR3 covers 14 residues. The CDR3 region is CASSEDLTVYGYTF. The CDR3 region has the DNA TGTGCCAGCAGTGAAGATCTAACAGTCTATGGCTACACCTTC.

This sequence joins TRBV5-4 and TRBJ1-3, with no clear D. Per the germline V gene, CDR1 is SGHNT and CDR2 is YYREEE (reference sequence). With 0 bases removed from V and 2 bases from J, the gap between germline ends came to 12 bases. CDR3 length: 16 residues. The CDR3 loop reads CASSLVGSEPGNTIYF. DNA for the CDR3: TGTGCCAGCAGCTTGGTGGGCTCCGAACCTGGAAACACCATATATTTT.

The chain couples TRBV29-1 to TRBJ1-4; D remains unclear. V was clipped by 1 base and J by 4 bases, with 10 bases between them. The CDR3 length is 14 residues. The germline V gene encodes CDR1 SQVTM and CDR2 ANQGSEA. CDR3 sequence: CSVEVRGDNEKLFF. CDR3 nucleotides: TGCAGCGTTGAAGTCCGGGGAGATAATGAAAAACTGTTTTTT.

The rearrangement joins TRBV10-2 to TRBJ1-2; 10 nucleotides match TRBD1. CDR3 size: 15 residues. In germline, CDR1 is WSHSY, CDR2 SAAADI. After removal of 0 bases from V and 6 bases from J, the junction contained 4 bases not matched to a gene. The CDR3 here is CASSESGQGMDGYTF. The DNA for the CDR3 is TGCGCCAGCAGTGAGTCGGGACAGGGGATGGATGGCTACACCTTC.

CDR3 region: CASSQDPPPAGSTDTQYF. The CDR3 DNA reads as TGCGCCAGCAGCCAAGATCCCCCCCCAGCGGGATCCACAGATACGCAGTATTTT. The V and J genes are TRBV4-3 and TRBJ2-3; TRBD2 agrees at 7 bases. Germline CDR1 and CDR2: LGHNA and YSLEER. After removal of 0 bases from V and 2 bases from J, the junction contained 11 bases not matched to a gene. The CDR3 has 18 amino acids.

This clone was seen a handful of times. The genes are TRBV15 and TRBJ2-3; 11 nucleotides line up with TRBD2. Germline-derived CDR1 and CDR2 are LNHNV and YYDKDF (reference sequence). This CDR3 contains 17 residues. Germline trimming cut 2 bases from V and 6 bases from J; bases unmatched to any gene: 10. CDR3 sequence: CATSRQLLAGELDTQYF. The CDR3 DNA follows: TGTGCCACCAGCAGACAATTACTAGCGGGAGAGTTGGATACGCAGTATTTT.

The chain combines TRBV2 with TRBJ1-4; perhaps TRBD1 as D (6 bases). The CDR3 consists of 17 residues. Trimming took off 9 bases at V and 2 bases at J, with 22 bases between the two ends. Germline-derived CDR1 and CDR2 are SNHLY and FYNNEI. CDR3 residues: CASRRGGSGSTNEKLFF. CDR3 bases: TGTGCCAGTCGACGAGGGGGAAGTGGTAGTACTAATGAAAAACTGTTTTTT.

This clone turned up a few times. The chain has TRBV28 and TRBJ2-3; D uncertain. V lost 6 bases, J lost 3 bases, and 4 bases lay in between. The CDR3 is made up of 11 amino acids. Per germline, CDR1 MDHEN and CDR2 SYDVKM. The CDR3 loop reads CASSLTDTQYF. The CDR3 DNA reads as TGTGCCAGCAGCCTGACAGATACGCAGTATTTT.

This clone has ten or more counts. The chain joins TRBV4-1 to TRBJ1-4, with TRBD1 matching over 7 bases. After removal of 2 bases from V and 4 bases from J, the junction contained 13 bases not matched to a gene. The CDR3 contains 18 residues. CDR1 is MGHRA, CDR2 YSYEKL, per germline. CDR3 sequence (DNA): TGCGCCAGCAGCCAAATACGAAGCAGGGGGGAGGTTAATGAAAAACTGTTTTTT. Protein: CASSQIRSRGEVNEKLFF.

V gene TRBV18 combines with J gene TRBJ2-7, with D tentatively TRBD1 (7 bases). Per germline, CDR1 KGHSH and CDR2 LQKENI. CDR3 length: 13 residues. Trimming left V 4 bases short and J 4 bases short, with 11 bases between. The CDR3: CASSLQGTYEQYV. CDR3 coding DNA: TGTGCCAGCTCACTACAGGGGACTTACGAGCAGTACGTC.

J is TRBJ1-1 and V is TRBV5-6; D remains ambiguous. Germline V lookup: CDR1 SGHDT, CDR2 YYEEEE. The CDR3 covers 14 residues. The germline V and J ends were trimmed by 5 bases and 3 bases, with 14 bases remaining between them. The CDR3 sequence: CASSFAGIDTEAFF. The DNA of the CDR3 is TGTGCCAGCAGTTTTGCCGGGATAGACACTGAAGCTTTCTTT.

The chain recombines TRBV2 with TRBJ2-7, with TRBD2 identical over 7 bases. This CDR3 region has 13 residues. V was pared by 11 bases and J by 3 bases, with 10 bases of the junction left unmatched. CDR1 and CDR2 from the germline V gene are SNHLY and FYNNEI. CDR3 in DNA: TGTGCCTTCATCTCTGGACTAGACTACGAGCAGTACTTC. Amino acid sequence: CAFISGLDYEQYF.

The chain links TRBV19 to TRBJ1-2; D remains unclear. The CDR3 loop spans 13 amino acids. CDR1 and CDR2 from the germline V gene are LNHDA and SQIVND (reference sequence). Trimming removed 7 bases at V and 2 bases at J, with 11 bases between. The CDR3 region is CASNGKENYGYTF. The CDR3 DNA sequence: TGTGCCAGTAACGGGAAAGAAAACTATGGCTACACCTTC.